The clone carrying this T cell receptor (beta chain) was found many times. Combining a sample-barcoded 5' primer with a J-beta primer mix, a second PCR ran for roughly 7 to 12 cycles. TCRdb analysed the 5' RACE reads with MiXCR anew, one entry per CDR3 protein. This table has over 550,000 distinct CDR3 sequences, approximately 30% appearing once. This specimen belongs to a study of blood T cells in healthy people across ages. V lost 7 bases to trimming and J lost 1 base; unmatched junction nucleotides: 6. The CDR3 sequence is 15 residues long. Per germline, CDR1 KGHDR and CDR2 SFDVKD. The chain combines TRBV24-1 with TRBJ2-3; 8 bases line up with TRBD1. This TCR was sampled from a woman older than 75 in good health. Sequenced input: blood. CDR3 coding DNA: TGTGCCACCAGAACAGGGGGATGGGGCACAGATACGCAGTATTTT. It is translated as CATRTGGWGTDTQYF.